This entry is about one T cell receptor beta chain. Its antigen remains unknown. This sample stems from a study of cytomegalovirus exposure and HLA in healthy donors. Study-wide results and caveats: The classifier reportedly diagnosed cytomegalovirus status with high specificity and sensitivity. 150 to 200 TCR beta chains were listed as cytomegalovirus-associated.

PCR used 60 Vbeta primers and 13 Jbeta primers. Sequencing used immunoSEQ multiplex PCR; TCRdb keeps in-frame clones, though not all of them. The table includes 150,000 to 200,000 clones, 84% detected once. V trimming: 7 bases; J trimming: 9 bases; junction bases outside the gene matches: 14. Germline CDR1 SEHNR, CDR2 FQNEAQ (reference sequence). The CDR3 is 15 residues long. The sequenced material came from PBMCs. This sequence was found in a man between 50 and 59 years old in good health and CMV-seropositive. V is TRBV7-9 and J is TRBJ2-1; 8 positions agree with TRBD2. CDR3 nucleotide sequence: TGTGCCAGCAACCCTCGGGGTAGCGGGAAGCCTGAGCAGTTCTTC. It is translated as CASNPRGSGKPEQFF.